This T cell receptor (beta chain) was recovered during a study of T cells expressing NK-cell markers. At the level of the study: Serological testing identified seven of the eight sequenced donors as HCMV-seropositive and one as seronegative.

From its re-call of the 5' RACE reads, TCRdb lists each CDR3 protein once, without DNA. The sample shows fewer than 400,000 distinct CDR3 sequences, and under 6.5% sits with its ten largest clones. CDR1 is SGHNT, CDR2 YENEEA, per germline. The CDR3 contains 14 residues. The sequence was obtained from a man aged 18-70 years in good health. The chain has TRBV11-3 and TRBJ2-3; TCRdb reports TRBD2, a call that lacks DNA to check it against. Sample: blood T cells: a sorted CD56 or NKG2C T cell subset, CD4+ or CD8+ T cells, or bulk PBMC T cells (not recorded which). CDR3 residues: CASGHAGEKDTQYF.